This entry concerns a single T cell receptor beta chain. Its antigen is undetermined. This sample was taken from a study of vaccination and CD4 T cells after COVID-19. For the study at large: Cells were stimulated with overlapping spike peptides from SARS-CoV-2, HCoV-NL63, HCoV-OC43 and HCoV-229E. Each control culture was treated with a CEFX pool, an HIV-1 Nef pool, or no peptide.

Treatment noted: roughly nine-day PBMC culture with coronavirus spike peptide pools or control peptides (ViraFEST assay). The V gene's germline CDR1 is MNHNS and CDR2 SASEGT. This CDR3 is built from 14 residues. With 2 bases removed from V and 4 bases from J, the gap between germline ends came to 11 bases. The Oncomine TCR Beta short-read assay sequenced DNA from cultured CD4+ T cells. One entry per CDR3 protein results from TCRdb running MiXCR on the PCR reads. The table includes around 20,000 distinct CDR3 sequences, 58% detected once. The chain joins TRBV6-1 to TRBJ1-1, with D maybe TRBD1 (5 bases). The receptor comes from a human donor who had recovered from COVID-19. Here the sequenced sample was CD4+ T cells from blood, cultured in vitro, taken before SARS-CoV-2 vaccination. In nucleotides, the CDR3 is TGTGCCAGCAGTGAAACCAGGGTTGGCACTGAAGCTTTCTTT. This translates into CASSETRVGTEAFF.